The 2 T cell receptor beta chains below come from one sample, sequenced in a study of OX40 agonist ivuxolimab in advanced cancers. Generated by immunoSEQ multiplex PCR, the TCRdb table keeps only in-frame clones and is missing some. This table holds about 64,000 clones, about nine tenths found once. The material was CD4+ or CD8+ T cells sorted from blood, obtained in a trial of the OX40 agonist ivuxolimab. Every receptor here comes from an adult with an advanced solid tumor such as melanoma, head and neck, liver or kidney cancer.

This clone appeared a few times. The genes are TRBV5-1 and TRBJ2-7, with TRBD1 matching 7 bases. This CDR3 spans 15 amino acids. Germline trimming cut 3 bases from V and 0 bases from J; bases unmatched to any gene: 6. CDR1 and CDR2 (germline): SGHRS, YFSETQ. CDR3 protein: CASSSTGTASYEQYF. The CDR3 region has the DNA TGCGCCAGCAGCTCGACCGGGACAGCCTCCTACGAGCAGTACTTC.

Points on this clone: Other DNA sequences within the sample encode an identical CDR3. The CDR3 loop reads CASRRTGNTGELFF. The CDR3 nucleotides are TGTGCCAGCAGACGGACAGGGAACACCGGGGAGCTGTTTTTT. The V gene is TRBV11-2, the J gene TRBJ2-2; 7 nucleotides line up with TRBD1. CDR3 length equals 14 residues. Germline values: CDR1 SGHAT, CDR2 FQNNGV. The junction had 2 bases not matched to a gene; V was cut back by 6 bases and J by 1 base.